These 12 T cell receptor beta chains were sequenced from one sample in a study of human T cells and chemical hapten exposure. TCRdb fed the RACE reads into MiXCR, producing one record per CDR3 protein. The repertoire holds around 380,000 distinct CDR3 sequences, with more than 4.5% as singletons. Stated time point: patch test 1, 2 weeks after DPC sensitization. Treatment denoted: therapeutic diphenylcyclopropenone sensitization with weekly scalp DPC. The specimen comprised whole blood, sampled in connection with sensitization to the hapten diphenylcyclopropenone (DPC). Receptors were obtained from a woman between 50 and 59 years old with alopecia areata. Some clones in this sample may be carry-over from other donors' samples.

This clonotype was counted many times. The chain links TRBV7-9 to TRBJ1-1; D gene uncertain. The ends were cut back, 5 bases at V and 5 bases at J, with 24 bases in the middle. The CDR3 spans 17 residues. CDR1 is SEHNR and CDR2 is FQNEAQ in the germline V gene (reference sequence). In nucleotides, the CDR3 is TGTGCCAGCAGCCCCCGGGAGGGAATAAGTTTGGGAACTGAAGCTTTCTTT. This gives the protein CASSPREGISLGTEAFF.

At least ten counts were recorded for this clonotype. One end of the junction fails to match germline, which may point to a read error. The chain has TRBV29-1 and TRBJ1-2; D unresolved. The CDR3 contains 10 residues. Germline V gene sequence: CDR1 SQVTM, CDR2 ANQGSEA. The CDR3: CMTDATGYTF. CDR3 sequence (DNA): TGTATGACTGACGCGACTGGCTACACCTTC.

This chain joins TRBV4-2 and TRBJ1-4; D possibly corresponds to TRBD1 (6 bases). Germline CDR1 is LGHNA and CDR2 is YNFKEQ. CDR3 size: 15 residues. V was trimmed by 1 base and J by 6 bases, leaving 12 bases between them. CDR3 sequence (DNA): TGTGCCAGCAGCCAAGGTCTACAGGGTGATGAAAAACTGTTTTTT. Residues: CASSQGLQGDEKLFF.

Only a few counts were recorded for this clonotype. The rearrangement uses TRBV7-6 and TRBJ2-6; D is unclear. Germline assignment: CDR1 SGHVS and CDR2 FNYEAQ. V lost 6 bases and J lost 1, with 4 bases in between. The CDR3 length is 13 residues. DNA for the CDR3: TGTGCCAGCAGGGTTTCTGGGGCCAACGTCCTGACTTTC. Protein product: CASRVSGANVLTF.

This clonotype came up a few times. This rearrangement joins TRBV12-3 or TRBV12-4 to TRBJ1-2; D remains ambiguous. The CDR3 contains 14 residues. Trimming cost V 4 bases and J 4 bases, with 13 bases left between them. The CDR3 sequence is CASSSSAPGYGYTF. The CDR3 bases are TGTGCCAGCAGTTCTTCAGCCCCAGGCTATGGCTACACCTTC.

This chain joins TRBV6-1 and TRBJ1-5; D is uncertain. The CDR3 spans 14 residues. CDR1 and CDR2 from the germline V gene are MNHNS and SASEGT. V gave up 2 bases and J gave up 0 bases, with 5 bases separating them. The CDR3 loop is CASSERYSNQPQHF. As DNA, the CDR3 is TGTGCCAGCAGTGAACGGTATAGCAATCAGCCCCAGCATTTT.

This clonotype was seen repeatedly, ten times or more. The genes are TRBV9 and TRBJ1-1; D unresolved. CDR3 length equals 13 residues. Germline CDR1 and CDR2: SGDLS and YYNGEE. Deletions cut 2 bases from V and 0 bases from J, with 5 bases between. This chain's CDR3 is CASSVTVNTEAFF. The CDR3 nucleotides read TGTGCCAGCAGCGTCACAGTGAACACTGAAGCTTTCTTT.

The table lists this clonotype with many counts. The gene calls are TRBV7-2 and TRBJ2-3, with TRBD2 as a possible D gene (7 bases). CDR1 SGHTA and CDR2 FQGNSA come from the germline V gene. The CDR3 is made up of 11 amino acids. V lost 10 bases and J lost 7, with 12 bases in between. The CDR3, as DNA: TGTGCCATACGGGGGGACAATACGCAGTATTTT. Translation: CAIRGDNTQYF.

Remarks on this clonotype: Given a much more abundant clone one base away, this may be a read error. CDR3 region: CTSSPQVGTDTQYF. The CDR3 coding sequence is TGTACCAGCAGCCCCCAGGTAGGGACAGATACGCAGTATTTT. The chain has TRBV7-9 and TRBJ2-3; D uncertain. Germline-derived CDR1 and CDR2 are SEHNR and FQNEAQ (reference sequence). This CDR3 spans 14 amino acids.

The chain links TRBV6-5 to TRBJ2-1; TRBD2 aligns across 7 bases. Germline V gene sequence: CDR1 MNHEY, CDR2 SVGAGI. J was trimmed by 7 bases and V by 4 bases; bases with no gene match: 16. The CDR3 runs to 17 residues. DNA for the CDR3: TGTGCCAGCAGTTTTCCCCCGACTAGCCCCTCGGGGAATGAGCAGTTCTTC. Its protein product is CASSFPPTSPSGNEQFF.

This clonotype was found many times. The chain employs TRBV2 and TRBJ2-2; TRBD1 aligns across 9 bases. From germline, CDR1 is SNHLY and CDR2 FYNNEI. The CDR3 spans 16 residues. Trimming cost V 4 bases and J 3 bases; bases outside gene matches: 6. The CDR3 coding sequence is TGTGCCAGCAGTGGTGGGACAGGGATTGACACCGGGGAGCTGTTTTTT. This translates into CASSGGTGIDTGELFF.

This clonotype was picked up many times. The rearrangement links TRBV11-2 to TRBJ2-3; D might be TRBD1 (8 bases). Trimming cost V 4 bases and J 5 bases, with 13 bases left between them. The CDR3 spans 14 residues. From germline, CDR1 is SGHAT and CDR2 FQNNGV. CDR3 DNA: TGTGCCAGCAGCTCGGACAGGGAGGGAGATACGCAGTATTTT. Residues: CASSSDREGDTQYF.